This T cell receptor beta chain was documented in a study of blood T cell repertoires in COVID-19. Method: immunoSEQ multiplex PCR; TCRdb's copy keeps in-frame clones and lacks some. The sample has roughly 190,000 clones; around 82% are singletons. Per the germline V gene, CDR1 is GTSNPN and CDR2 is SVGIG (reference sequence). V gave up 2 bases and J gave up 1 base, with 8 bases separating them. The CDR3 loop spans 13 amino acids. The specimen sequenced was PBMCs or T cells enriched from blood (not recorded which). The chain employs TRBV30 and TRBJ1-1, with a possible D match to TRBD1 (6 bases). The TCR sequence derives from a woman aged 60-70 years with acute COVID-19. The CDR3 nucleotides read TGTGCCTGGAGTAGGACAGAGAACACTGAAGCTTTCTTT. As protein: CAWSRTENTEAFF. The entire variable domain, with the rest obtained from reference TRBV30 and TRBJ1-1, is as follows: SQTIHQWPATLVQPVGSPLSLECTVEGTSNPNLYWYRQAAGRGLQLLFYSVGIGQISSEVPQNLSASRPQDRQFILSSKKLLLSDSGFYLCAWSRTENTEAFFGQGTRLTVV.